This T cell receptor (beta chain) was observed in a study of blood T cell repertoires in COVID-19. Using immunoSEQ multiplex PCR, the repertoire was profiled, and TCRdb retains in-frame clones only, with some absent. Here the sample spans approximately 99,000 clones, around 88% being singletons. The CDR3 has 19 amino acids. The trim removed 4 bases at V and 5 bases at J, leaving 20 bases unmatched. CDR1 MGHRA and CDR2 YSYEKL come from the germline V gene. The V gene is TRBV4-1, the J gene TRBJ1-1, with 9 bases that match TRBD1. Specimen: peripheral blood. This receptor was obtained from a man between 50 and 59 years old with COVID-19, enrolled during active disease. In nucleotides, the CDR3 is TGCGCCAGCAGCCTCCCCCCCCTTTCGGGACAGGGTTCCCATACTGAAGCTTTCTTT. Residues: CASSLPPLSGQGSHTEAFF.